This T cell receptor beta chain stems from a study of T cell changes during pregnancy in multiple sclerosis. V was clipped by 0 bases and J by 11 bases; unmatched bases: 2. Germline CDR1 is SGHDT and CDR2 is YYEEEE. The CDR3 has 14 amino acids. The table came from immunoSEQ multiplex PCR; TCRdb's copy has only in-frame clones and leaves some out. Of about 80,000 clones in the sample, more than 90% were seen once. The J gene is TRBJ1-6, the V gene TRBV5-6, with 10 bases identical to TRBD1. This TCR derives from a female donor with multiple sclerosis, enrolled in a pregnancy study. The sample here was CD4+ T cells from peripheral blood mononuclear cells, taken before pregnancy. CDR3 in DNA: TGTGCCAGCAGCTTGGGGACAGGGGGGACACCCCTCCACTTT. Amino acid sequence: CASSLGTGGTPLHF.